This TCR beta chain stems from a study of CD8 T cells in ankylosing spondylitis. Broader study findings: According to the report, clones linked to the disease were significantly enriched in matched synovial fluid samples taken from ankylosing spondylitis patients. Ankylosing spondylitis blood appeared to carry a characteristic TCR beta motif of roughly eight highly homologous variants. Disease-linked clones were CD8+ and relatively rare in peripheral blood. Before this, some motif variants had been reported in reactive arthritis synovial fluid and blood.

This clonotype was observed a few times. As yet, its antigen is unknown. A quantitative 5'-RACE method, one with molecular barcodes, was used to make TCR beta libraries. MiXCR was run by TCRdb on the 5' RACE reads, yielding one entry per CDR3 protein. The sample records hundreds of thousands of distinct CDR3 sequences, roughly 25% being singletons. Germline V CDR1 and CDR2: SQVTM, ANQGSEA. After removal of 4 bases from V and 4 bases from J, the junction contained 9 bases not matched to a gene. The CDR3 consists of 16 residues. Sequencing was carried out using blood, either unsorted or a sorted T cell fraction (not recorded which). The rearrangement joins TRBV29-1 to TRBJ2-2, with 10 bases that match TRBD2. The clonotype was recovered from a male donor with ankylosing spondylitis. The CDR3 protein is CSVVPAGGPGTGELFF. CDR3 nucleotide sequence: TGCAGCGTTGTTCCAGCGGGAGGGCCGGGCACCGGGGAGCTGTTTTTT.